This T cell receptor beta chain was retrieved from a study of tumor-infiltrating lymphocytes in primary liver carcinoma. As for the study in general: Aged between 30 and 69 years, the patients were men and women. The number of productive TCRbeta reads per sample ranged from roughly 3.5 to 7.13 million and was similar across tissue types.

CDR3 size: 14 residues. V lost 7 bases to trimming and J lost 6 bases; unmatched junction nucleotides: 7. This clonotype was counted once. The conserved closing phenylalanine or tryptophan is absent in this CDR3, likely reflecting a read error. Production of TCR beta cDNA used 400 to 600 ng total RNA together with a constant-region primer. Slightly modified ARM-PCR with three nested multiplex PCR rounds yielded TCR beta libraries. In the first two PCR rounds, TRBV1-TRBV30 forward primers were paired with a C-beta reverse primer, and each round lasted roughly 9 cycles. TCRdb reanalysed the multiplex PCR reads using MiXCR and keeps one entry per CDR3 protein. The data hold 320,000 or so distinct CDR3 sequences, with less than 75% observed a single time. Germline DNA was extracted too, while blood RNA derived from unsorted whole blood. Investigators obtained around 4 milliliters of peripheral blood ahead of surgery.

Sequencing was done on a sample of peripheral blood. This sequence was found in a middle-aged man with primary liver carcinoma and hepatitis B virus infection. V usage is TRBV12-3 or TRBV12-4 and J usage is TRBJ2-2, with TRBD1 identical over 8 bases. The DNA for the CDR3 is TGTGCCAGCAACCACCACAGGGGGGCCGGGGAGCTGTTTTTA. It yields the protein CASNHHRGAGELFL.